This T cell receptor beta chain was retrieved from a study of T cells in Graves' hyperthyroidism and ophthalmopathy. General observations from the study: Using 13 V-J features, a model discriminated ophthalmopathy from stable hyperthyroidism. Blood also held most thyroid clonotypes expanded beyond 0.001.

Patients showing uncontrolled infection, other autoimmune disease, pregnancy or lactation were ineligible. Fresh peripheral blood, 10 ml, yielded the PBMCs. Germline CDR1 KGHDR, CDR2 SFDVKD. Trimming took 0 bases from V and 6 from J; bases not matched to a gene: 7. This CDR3 spans 16 amino acids. The sample holds many counts of this clonotype. Its antigen remains unknown. What was amplified from RNA transcripts were TCR beta CDR3 regions. The HTBI set primed first-round TCR CDR3 RT-PCR. TCRdb re-derived calls from the multiplex PCR reads in MiXCR, one entry per CDR3 protein. This table has hundreds of thousands of distinct CDR3 sequences, approximately 15% appearing once.

This TCR was sampled from a woman aged 40 to 49 with Graves' ophthalmopathy. The chain joins TRBV24-1 to TRBJ2-3, with 8 bases that match TRBD2. Sequenced input: blood. CDR3 loop: CATSDLRAGALDTQYF. The CDR3 DNA is TGTGCCACCAGTGATTTGAGAGCGGGAGCTTTGGATACGCAGTATTTT.